This TCR beta chain derives from a study of vaccination effects on CD4 cells after COVID-19. Comment on this clone: Its matching antigen is unknown.

Germline loops: CDR1 SGHRS, CDR2 YFSETQ. This CDR3 is built from 14 residues. The ends were cut back, 4 bases at V and 4 bases at J, with 12 bases in the middle. Using viral peptide pools, the ViraFEST assay grew out antigen-specific CD4+ T cells prior to sequencing. Culturing for around 10 days preceded CD4+ T cell isolation. Sequencing was performed with immunoSEQ multiplex PCR; in TCRdb, only in-frame clones are kept and a portion is missing. The top ten clones hold around 2.4% of a sample with approximately 54,000 clones, approximately 79% of them seen once. The sequencing used CD4+ T cells from PBMCs cultured with HCoV-229E spike peptides, collected before COVID-19 vaccination. V and J are TRBV5-1 and TRBJ2-1, with a possible D match to TRBD2 (6 bases). This TCR derives from a human donor who received a COVID-19 vaccine. The CDR3 DNA reads TGCGCCAGCAGCAACCAGGGAGGATACAATGAGCAGTTCTTC. Its translation: CASSNQGGYNEQFF.